Reported below is one TCR beta chain. Antigen: not known. This sample is part of a study of T cells in Graves' hyperthyroidism and ophthalmopathy. Overall study context: Initial diagnosis, before any treatment, was when peripheral blood was collected.

Unmatched junction bases numbered 10, after V lost 1 base and J lost 2 bases. The CDR3 is made up of 20 amino acids. CDR1 and CDR2 from the germline V gene are MNHEY and SMNVEV (reference sequence). RNA transcripts served as the template for amplifying TCR beta CDR3 regions. With the HTBI primer set, the TCR CDR3 went through a first round of RT-PCR. TCRdb processed the multiplex PCR reads anew with MiXCR; each CDR3 protein has one entry. The table lists about 550,000 distinct CDR3 sequences, less than 25% of them singletons. Study-level points and caveats: A model of 13 V-J features distinguished ophthalmopathy from stable hyperthyroidism.

The study left out patients who had uncontrolled infection, other autoimmune disease, pregnancy or lactation. Each diagnosis drew on symptoms, thyroxine, TRAb, thyroid ultrasound and orbital computed tomography findings. The origin of this receptor is a man aged 18 to 29 with Graves' hyperthyroidism. Material for sequencing was blood. This chain links TRBV27 with TRBJ2-5, with 16 nucleotides matching TRBD2. CDR3 region: CASSLLPGTSGRALQETQYF. As DNA, the CDR3 is TGTGCCAGCAGTTTATTGCCAGGGACTAGCGGGAGGGCCCTTCAAGAGACCCAGTACTTC.